Each of the 12 T cell receptor beta chains below was sequenced from the same sample in a study of T-cell reconstitution after alpha-beta-depleted transplantation in children. As it was prepared, the TCRbeta library received unique molecular identifiers. MiXCR was run by TCRdb on the PCR reads, yielding one entry per CDR3 protein. This table holds 150,000 to 200,000 distinct CDR3 sequences, around 10% found once. The material was PBMCs, obtained before TCRalphabeta/CD19-depleted stem cell transplant. The receptor set was obtained from a boy between 2 and 15 years old with acute myeloid leukemia, due to receive a stem cell transplant.

This clonotype showed up many times. The gene calls are TRBV5-1 and TRBJ1-1; D ambiguous. Trimming removed 3 bases from V and 9 bases from J, with 18 bases in between. Germline CDR1 reads SGHRS; CDR2 reads YFSETQ. The CDR3 sequence is 14 residues long. The CDR3 sequence is CASSSAIGGVQAFF. The CDR3 DNA sequence: TGCGCCAGCAGCTCCGCGATCGGAGGAGTTCAAGCTTTCTTT.

This clonotype was counted a few times. This chain's CDR3 is CASRGPGSKYEQYF. The DNA for the CDR3 is TGTGCCAGCAGGGGACCGGGAAGCAAATACGAGCAGTACTTC. V is TRBV27 and J is TRBJ2-7; D assignment may be TRBD1 or TRBD2 (5 bases each). The CDR3 loop spans 14 amino acids. Trimming removed 6 bases at V and 4 bases at J, with 16 bases between. Germline V gene lookup returns CDR1 MNHEY and CDR2 SMNVEV (reference sequence).

Concerning this clonotype: It is likely a read error, because the conserved phenylalanine at the end of the CDR3 is missing. This chain uses TRBV20-1 with TRBJ2-1, with 8 bases that match TRBD2. Germline V lookup: CDR1 DFQATT, CDR2 SNEGSKA (reference sequence). This CDR3 has 15 amino acids. The CDR3 protein is CCARVSSGGRNEQFI. CDR3 in DNA: TGCTGTGCTAGAGTATCGAGCGGGGGTCGTAATGAGCAGTTCATC.

This clonotype was seen only once. The rearrangement uses TRBV20-1 and TRBJ1-5, with 7 bases fitting TRBD1. Germline CDR1 and CDR2: DFQATT and SNEGSKA (reference sequence). The CDR3 runs to 13 residues. After removal of 6 bases from V and 4 bases from J, the junction contained 6 bases not matched to a gene. The CDR3 nucleotides read TGCAGTGCGAGGACAGGTTGGAATCAGCCCCAGCATTTT. Its translation is CSARTGWNQPQHF.

This clonotype was observed a handful of times. The chain carries TRBV6-2 or TRBV6-3 and TRBJ2-3; either TRBD1 or TRBD2 may fit D (6 bases each). The CDR3 is 16 residues long. Trimming pared 5 bases from V and 2 bases from J, leaving 17 bases between. In germline, CDR1 is MNHEY, CDR2 SVGEGT. In DNA form, the CDR3 reads TGTGCCAGCAGTCCCCAGGGGCGCGGGAACACAGATACGCAGTATTTT. Encoded protein: CASSPQGRGNTDTQYF.

This clonotype was detected a few times. The chain combines TRBV5-4 with TRBJ2-1; 8 nucleotides agree with TRBD2. Germline CDR1 reads SGHNT; CDR2 reads YYREEE (reference sequence). J was trimmed by 7 bases and V by 2 bases; bases with no gene match: 20. There are 19 residues in the CDR3. CDR3 sequence: CASSFQLLAGGRVGNEQFF. The CDR3, as DNA: TGTGCCAGCAGCTTTCAATTGCTAGCGGGTGGGAGAGTTGGGAATGAGCAGTTCTTC.

This sequence joins TRBV6-2 or TRBV6-3 and TRBJ2-1; 7 bases fit TRBD2. The CDR3 runs to 13 residues. The V gene end was trimmed by 6 bases and the J gene end by 9 bases; junction bases not matched to a gene: 8. Germline CDR1 is MNHEY and CDR2 is SVGEGT. This CDR3 reads CASSPGSGVEQFF. The DNA of the CDR3 is TGTGCCAGCAGCCCCGGCAGCGGGGTTGAGCAGTTCTTC.

This clonotype was seen repeatedly, ten times or more. The gene calls are TRBV5-1 and TRBJ2-1; TRBD1 is a possible D gene (5 bases). V was clipped by 0 bases and J by 6 bases, with 10 bases between them. Germline-derived CDR1 and CDR2 are SGHRS and YFSETQ. The CDR3 spans 14 residues. The CDR3 loop is CASSLGKTGNEQFF. CDR3 in DNA: TGCGCCAGCAGCTTGGGTAAAACAGGCAATGAGCAGTTCTTC. The whole variable domain, remainder taken from reference TRBV5-1 and TRBJ2-1, is KAGVTQTPRYLIKTRGQQVTLSCSPISGHRSVSWYQQTPGQGLQFLFEYFSETQRNKGNFPGRFSGRQFSNSRSEMNVSTLELGDSALYLCASSLGKTGNEQFFGPGTRLTVL.

The count of this clonotype is one. V is TRBV6-1 and J is TRBJ1-2; possible D gene TRBD1, 5 bases. The CDR3 sequence is 11 residues long. The germline V and J ends were trimmed by 6 bases and 8 bases, with 10 bases remaining between them. Germline lookup yields CDR1 MNHNS and CDR2 SASEGT. CDR3: CASRTTAGYTF. The CDR3 DNA is TGTGCCAGCAGGACGACAGCAGGCTACACCTTC.

This clonotype was detected a few times. The chain has TRBV5-1 and TRBJ2-3, with D unresolved. Trimming took off 2 bases at V and 4 bases at J, with 11 bases between the two ends. The CDR3 extends over 14 amino acids. CDR1 SGHRS and CDR2 YFSETQ come from the germline V gene. The CDR3 is CASSFYSRPDTQYF. The CDR3 nucleotides are TGCGCCAGCAGCTTTTACAGTCGTCCAGATACGCAGTATTTT. The full variable domain, in which reference TRBV5-1 and TRBJ2-3 provide the parts outside the CDR3, is KAGVTQTPRYLIKTRGQQVTLSCSPISGHRSVSWYQQTPGQGLQFLFEYFSETQRNKGNFPGRFSGRQFSNSRSEMNVSTLELGDSALYLCASSFYSRPDTQYFGPGTRLTVL.

This clonotype has ten or more counts. The V call is TRBV19, the J call TRBJ1-1; possible D gene TRBD1, 5 bases. The V end lost 6 bases, the J end lost 8 bases, and 16 bases lay between the germline ends. Germline V gene lookup returns CDR1 LNHDA and CDR2 SQIVND (reference sequence). CDR3 size: 13 residues. The DNA of the CDR3 is TGTGCCAGTAGCCCCCTGGGGGGTGCCGAAGCTTTCTTT. Its translation is CASSPLGGAEAFF.

This clonotype was recorded many times. J is TRBJ1-1 and V is TRBV29-1, with 10 bases that match TRBD1. V lost 7 bases to trimming and J lost 5 bases; unmatched junction nucleotides: 10. The germline V gene encodes CDR1 SQVTM and CDR2 ANQGSEA. The CDR3 consists of 14 residues. The CDR3 here is CSGQTGGGGTEAFF. The CDR3 DNA is TGCAGCGGGCAGACAGGGGGCGGTGGGACTGAAGCTTTCTTT.